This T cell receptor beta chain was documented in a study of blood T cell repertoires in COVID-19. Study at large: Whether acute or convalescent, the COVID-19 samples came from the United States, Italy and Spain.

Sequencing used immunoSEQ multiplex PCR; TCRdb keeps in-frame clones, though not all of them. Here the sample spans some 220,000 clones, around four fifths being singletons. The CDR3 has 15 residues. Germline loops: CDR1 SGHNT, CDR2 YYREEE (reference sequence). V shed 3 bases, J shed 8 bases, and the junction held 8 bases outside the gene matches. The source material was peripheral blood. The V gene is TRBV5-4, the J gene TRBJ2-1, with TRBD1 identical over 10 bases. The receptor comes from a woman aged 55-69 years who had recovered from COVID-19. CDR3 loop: CASSSGTGATYEQFF. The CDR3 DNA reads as TGTGCCAGCAGCTCAGGGACAGGGGCAACCTATGAGCAGTTCTTC.